Presented here are 11 T cell receptor beta chains from one specimen sequenced in a study of beta chain features in type 1 diabetes. Overall study findings and caveats: A moderate, significant TCRB CDR3 shortening appeared in type 1 diabetes across four CD4+ subsets.

The antigens these receptors bind are not known. Every bit of the isolated RNA underwent reverse transcription, so sequencing read expressed TCRB transcripts. Repertoires were generated with immunoSEQ multiplex PCR, while TCRdb's copy carries only in-frame clones and drops some. Of roughly 280,000 clones listed, roughly a quarter are singletons. The sample consisted of naive CD4+ T cells from blood. The receptors shown here come from a woman aged 25 to 39 with type 1 diabetes.

This clone has just a few counts. The genes are TRBV7-8 and TRBJ2-1; 9 positions match TRBD1. Trimming cost V 2 bases and J 7 bases; bases outside gene matches: 18. Germline assignment: CDR1 SGHVS and CDR2 FQNEAQ. There are 19 residues in the CDR3. The CDR3 sequence is CASSLSVGGGTGMFNEQFF. The DNA of the CDR3 is TGTGCCAGCAGCTTATCGGTTGGAGGTGGGACAGGGATGTTTAATGAGCAGTTCTTC.

The genes are TRBV5-1 and TRBJ2-1; the match to TRBD2 covers 8 bases. This CDR3 is built from 15 residues. From germline, CDR1 is SGHRS and CDR2 YFSETQ. The J segment lost 0 bases and the V segment lost 4 bases, leaving 3 bases of the junction unmatched. CDR3 in DNA: TGCGCCAGCAGCCTTCTAGCGGGCTCCTACAATGAGCAGTTCTTC. Translating it yields CASSLLAGSYNEQFF.

The chain joins TRBV15 to TRBJ1-4, with TRBD1 identical over 7 bases. The CDR3 runs to 15 residues. V lost 3 bases and J lost 8; bases outside the gene matches: 9. The germline V gene encodes CDR1 LNHNV and CDR2 YYDKDF (reference sequence). CDR3 residues: CATSSQTGVYEKLFF. The CDR3 nucleotides are TGTGCCACCAGCAGCCAAACAGGGGTGTACGAAAAACTGTTTTTT.

This clone was seen a few times. The chain recombines TRBV29-1 with TRBJ2-7, with 7 nucleotides matching TRBD1. This CDR3 has 12 residues. V was pared by 2 bases and J by 7 bases, with 5 bases of the junction left unmatched. Germline CDR1 SQVTM, CDR2 ANQGSEA. The CDR3 bases are TGCAGCGTTGAAAGGGGGCCGGGGGAGCAGTACTTC. Translating gives CSVERGPGEQYF.

The genes are TRBV4-1 and TRBJ2-6; D is perhaps TRBD1 (6 bases). V shed 4 bases and J shed 1 base, with 11 bases lying between them. Per the germline V gene, CDR1 is MGHRA and CDR2 is YSYEKL. This CDR3 has 16 amino acids. DNA of the CDR3: TGCGCCAGCAGCCGCCCTCAGGGGTCTGGGGCCAACGTCCTGACTTTC. Translated: CASSRPQGSGANVLTF.

This chain joins TRBV7-9 and TRBJ2-1; possibly TRBD2 for D (5 bases). The V gene's germline CDR1 is SEHNR and CDR2 FQNEAQ (reference sequence). V gave up 5 bases and J gave up 8 bases, with 13 bases separating them. The CDR3 consists of 13 residues. CDR3 sequence: CASSSPAGHEQFF. In DNA, the CDR3 is TGTGCCAGCAGCAGCCCCGCGGGCCATGAGCAGTTCTTC.

This clone has a handful of counts. This chain uses TRBV29-1 with TRBJ2-3; 9 positions match TRBD2. The CDR3 totals 16 residues. The germline gives CDR1 SQVTM, CDR2 ANQGSEA. Germline trimming cut 6 bases from V and 1 base from J; bases unmatched to any gene: 11. This chain's CDR3 is CSVGRAGGIGTDTQYF. CDR3 in DNA: TGCAGCGTCGGAAGGGCGGGAGGGATCGGCACAGATACGCAGTATTTT.

In this sample, this clone turned up once. Other DNA sequences within the sample encode an identical CDR3. The chain is built from TRBV9 and TRBJ2-1; TRBD2 matches at 10 bases. CDR1 is SGDLS and CDR2 is YYNGEE in the germline V gene. The CDR3 is 15 amino acids. Trimming took 4 bases from V and 3 from J; bases not matched to a gene: 4. Written as DNA, the CDR3 is TGTGCCAGCAGCCCCCGGACTAGCGGCTACAATGAGCAGTTCTTC. This encodes CASSPRTSGYNEQFF.

Only a few counts were recorded for this clone. The V call is TRBV5-4, the J call TRBJ1-2; D not resolved. The V gene lost 0 bases and the J gene lost 8 bases, with 11 bases spanning the gap. The CDR3 consists of 13 residues. CDR1 and CDR2 (germline): SGHNT, YYREEE (reference sequence). The CDR3 here is CASSLETLAGYTF. The CDR3 DNA follows: TGTGCCAGCAGCTTGGAAACCCTTGCGGGCTACACCTTC.

This clone has a handful of counts. The rearrangement links TRBV7-3 to TRBJ2-3; 10 bases are a match to TRBD2. V lost 1 base and J lost 5; bases outside the gene matches: 9. The V gene's germline CDR1 is SGHTA and CDR2 FQGTGA. The CDR3 is 17 amino acids. As DNA, the CDR3 is TGTGCCAGCAGCTTAAATCCGGCTAGCGGGAGAAGAGATACGCAGTATTTT. Residues: CASSLNPASGRRDTQYF.

The chain combines TRBV29-1 with TRBJ1-2; the D gene is possibly TRBD1 (5 bases). CDR3 length: 13 amino acids. V lost 6 bases, J lost 3 bases, and 14 bases lay in between. Germline-derived CDR1 and CDR2 are SQVTM and ANQGSEA. CDR3 DNA sequence: TGCAGCGTCTCAGAGGGAGGGGACTATGGCTACACCTTC. Translated, it gives CSVSEGGDYGYTF.